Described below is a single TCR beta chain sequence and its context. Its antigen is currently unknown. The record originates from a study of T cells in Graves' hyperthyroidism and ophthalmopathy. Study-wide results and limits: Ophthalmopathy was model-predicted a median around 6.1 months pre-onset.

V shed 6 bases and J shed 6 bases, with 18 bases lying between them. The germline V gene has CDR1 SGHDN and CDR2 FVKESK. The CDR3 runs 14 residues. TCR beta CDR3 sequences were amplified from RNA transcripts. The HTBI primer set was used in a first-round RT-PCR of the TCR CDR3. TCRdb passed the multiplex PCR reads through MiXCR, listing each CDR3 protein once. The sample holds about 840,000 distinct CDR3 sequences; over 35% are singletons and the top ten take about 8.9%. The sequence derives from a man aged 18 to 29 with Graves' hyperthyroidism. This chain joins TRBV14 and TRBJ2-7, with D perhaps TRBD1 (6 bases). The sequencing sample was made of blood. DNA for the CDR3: TGTGCCAGCAGTAGGGGGACGCCTGGTTTCGAGCAGTACTTC. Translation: CASSRGTPGFEQYF. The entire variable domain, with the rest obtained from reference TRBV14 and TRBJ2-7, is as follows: EAGVTQFPSHSVIEKGQTVTLRCDPISGHDNLYWYRRVMGKEIKFLLHFVKESKQDESGMPNNRFLAERTGGTYSTLKVQPAELEDSGVYFCASSRGTPGFEQYFGPGTRLTVT.